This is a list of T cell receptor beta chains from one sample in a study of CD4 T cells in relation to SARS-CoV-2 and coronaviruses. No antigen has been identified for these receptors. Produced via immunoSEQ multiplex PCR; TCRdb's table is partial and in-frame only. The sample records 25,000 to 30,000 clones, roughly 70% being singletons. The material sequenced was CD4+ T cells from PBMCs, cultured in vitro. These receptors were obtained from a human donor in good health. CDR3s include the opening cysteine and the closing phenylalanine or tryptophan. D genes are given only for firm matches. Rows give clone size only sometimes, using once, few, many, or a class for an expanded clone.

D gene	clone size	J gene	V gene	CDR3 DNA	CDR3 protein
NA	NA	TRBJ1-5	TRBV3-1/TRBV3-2	TGTGCCAGCAGCCAAGAAGGGACATTTCCCAATCAGCCCCAGCATTTT	CASSQEGTFPNQPQHF
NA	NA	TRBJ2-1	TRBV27	TGTGCCAGCAGCCTAGGGGGATATACCTACAATGAGCAGTTCTTC	CASSLGGYTYNEQFF
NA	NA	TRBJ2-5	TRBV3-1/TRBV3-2	TGTGCCAGCAGCCAGAGACTAGGCCTCTACCAAGAGACCCAGTACTTC	CASSQRLGLYQETQYF
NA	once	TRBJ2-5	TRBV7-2	TGTGCCAGCAGCGGCCGGGACTCGCCGTACCAAGAGACCCAGTACTTC	CASSGRDSPYQETQYF
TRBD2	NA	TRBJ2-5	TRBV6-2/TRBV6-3	TGTGCCAGCAGTTACGGGACTAGCGGGATGGGTGAGACCCAGTACTTC	CASSYGTSGMGETQYF
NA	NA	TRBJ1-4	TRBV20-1	TGCAGTGCTAGTGGAGGCTGGGAGGTGGGTGAAAAACTGTTTTTT	CSASGGWEVGEKLFF
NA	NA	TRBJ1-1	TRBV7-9	TGTGCCAGCAGCTCGGGTGGGAACACTGAAGCTTTCTTT	CASSSGGNTEAFF
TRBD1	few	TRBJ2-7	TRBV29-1	TGCAGCGTTCGGGACAGTAGCGAGCAGTACTTC	CSVRDSSEQYF
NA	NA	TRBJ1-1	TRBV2	TGTGCCAGCGGGTGGAGGGCGGGTGAAGCTTTCTTT	CASGWRAGEAFF
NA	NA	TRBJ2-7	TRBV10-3	TGTGCCATCAGTGAGTCCACCGGGGGCGAGCAGTACTTC	CAISESTGGEQYF
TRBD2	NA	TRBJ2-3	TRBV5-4	TGTGCCAGCAGGTCGGGACTAGCGGGAAGCACAGATACGCAGTATTTT	CASRSGLAGSTDTQYF
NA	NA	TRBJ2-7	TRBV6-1	TGTGCCAGCAGTGTAGCCAGTTACGAGCAGTACTTC	CASSVASYEQYF
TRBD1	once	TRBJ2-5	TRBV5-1	TGCGCCAGCAGCTTGGGATGGCGACAGGGCCCCGAAGAGACCCAGTACTTC	CASSLGWRQGPEETQYF
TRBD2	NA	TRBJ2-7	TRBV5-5	TGTGCCAGCAGCTATACTCCGGGACTAAGGGCTCCGGAGCAGTACTTC	CASSYTPGLRAPEQYF
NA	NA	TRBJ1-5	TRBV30	TGTGCCTGGAGTGTAGTGGGGGCAGGGAAGAGTCAGCCCCAGCATTTT	CAWSVVGAGKSQPQHF
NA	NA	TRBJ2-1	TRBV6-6	TGTGCCAGCAGTTACTCGGCAGGCTACAATGAGCAGTTCTTC	CASSYSAGYNEQFF
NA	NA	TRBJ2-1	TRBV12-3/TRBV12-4	TGTGCCAGCAGTTTAAGGTCCCATGAGCAGTTCTTC	CASSLRSHEQFF
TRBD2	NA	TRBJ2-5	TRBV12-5	TGTGCTAGTGGTTTGACTAGCGGAAAAGAGACCCAGTACTTC	CASGLTSGKETQYF
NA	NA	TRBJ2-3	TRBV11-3	TGTGCCAGCAGCTTAGATGCCACGGATACGCAGTATTTT	CASSLDATDTQYF
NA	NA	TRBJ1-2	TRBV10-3	TGTGCCATCAGTGTTATACAGGGAGCTTATGGCTACACCTTC	CAISVIQGAYGYTF
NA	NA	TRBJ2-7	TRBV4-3	TGCGCCAGCAGCCAAGATATGAGAGGAGAGCAGTACTTC	CASSQDMRGEQYF
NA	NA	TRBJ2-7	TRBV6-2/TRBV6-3	TGTGCCAGCAGTTACTCGCATAGGAAACCCTCCTACGAGCAGTACTTC	CASSYSHRKPSYEQYF
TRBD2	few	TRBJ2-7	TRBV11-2	TGTGCCAGCAGCTTAGAAGGACTAGCGGCTAGCTTTTACGAGCAGTACTTC	CASSLEGLAASFYEQYF
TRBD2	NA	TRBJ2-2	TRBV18	TGTGCCAGCTCACCCCCCCTAGCGGGAGTGACCGGGGAGCTGTTTTTT	CASSPPLAGVTGELFF
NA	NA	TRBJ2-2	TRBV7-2	TGTGCCAGCAGCCTCACTAGGGCCACCGGGGAGCTGTTTTTT	CASSLTRATGELFF
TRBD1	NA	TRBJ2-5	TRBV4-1	TGCGCCAGCAGCCGGGCGCCCGACAGGGGAAAGACCCAGTACTTC	CASSRAPDRGKTQYF
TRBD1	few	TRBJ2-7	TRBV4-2	TGTGCCAGCAGCCAAGCCGCGACAGGGGAAGGTGGCGAGCAGTACTTC	CASSQAATGEGGEQYF
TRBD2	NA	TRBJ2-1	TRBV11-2	TGTGCCAGCAGCAATTCCGGGACTAGCGGGAGCTTTGAGCAGTTCTTC	CASSNSGTSGSFEQFF
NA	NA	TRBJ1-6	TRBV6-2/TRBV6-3	TGTGCCAGCAGCCCCGGGCCTCTCAAGGTCTATTCACCCCTCCACTTT	CASSPGPLKVYSPLHF
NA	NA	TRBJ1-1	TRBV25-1	TGTGCCAGCATAGGACAAAGCATGAACACTGAAGCTTTCTTT	CASIGQSMNTEAFF
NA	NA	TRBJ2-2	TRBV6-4	TGTGCCAGCAGTGACTCTCGGGAGACGGCGGGCGGGGAGCTGTTTTTT	CASSDSRETAGGELFF
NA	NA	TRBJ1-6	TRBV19	TGTGCCAGTACTCCTCCCGGGACTGACTATCGCTCACCCCTCCACTTT	CASTPPGTDYRSPLHF
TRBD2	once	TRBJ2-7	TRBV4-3	TGCGCCAGCAGCCAAGGGGTGGCCTGGCGGGAGGAACCTTTTTGGGAGCAGTACTTC	CASSQGVAWREEPFWEQYF
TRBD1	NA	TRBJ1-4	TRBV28	TGTGCCAGCAGTTTCAACAGGGGAACTAATGAAAAACTGTTTTTT	CASSFNRGTNEKLFF
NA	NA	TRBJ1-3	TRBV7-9	TGTGCCAGCAGCTTAAGTCAGGGACACTCTGGAAACACCATATATTTT	CASSLSQGHSGNTIYF
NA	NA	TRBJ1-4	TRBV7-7	TGTGCCAGCAGCTCCAACGTCGGGGAAAAACTGTTTTTT	CASSSNVGEKLFF
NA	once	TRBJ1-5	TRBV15	TGTGCCACCAGCCGAGACCCAGGGGACGGCAATCAGCCCCAGCATTTT	CATSRDPGDGNQPQHF
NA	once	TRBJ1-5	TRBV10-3	TGTGCCATCAGTGAAACATCTCAGCCCCAGCATTTT	CAISETSQPQHF
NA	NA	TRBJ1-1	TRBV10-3	TGTGCCATCAGTGAGATGGGGGGGTATGGGGGGAACACTGAAGCTTTCTTT	CAISEMGGYGGNTEAFF
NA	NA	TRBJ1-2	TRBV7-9	TGTGCCAGCAGCCTGTCTGTGGGCGAGGTTGGCTACACCTTC	CASSLSVGEVGYTF
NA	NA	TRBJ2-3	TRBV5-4	TGTGCCAGCAGCTTGAGGTCAGATACGCAGTATTTT	CASSLRSDTQYF
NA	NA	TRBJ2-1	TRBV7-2	TGTGCCAGCAGCTCGAACGGGGTTTTTGGCAATGAGCAGTTCTTC	CASSSNGVFGNEQFF
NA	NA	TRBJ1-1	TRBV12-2	TGTGCAAGTCGCACCCCTTCGCGGTCCCACACTGAAGCTTTCTTT	CASRTPSRSHTEAFF
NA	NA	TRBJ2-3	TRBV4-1	TGCGCCAGCAGCCAAGTCCCTAGCGCCACACAGCCCCATACGCAGTATTTT	CASSQVPSATQPHTQYF
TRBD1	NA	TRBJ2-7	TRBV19	TGTGCCAGTAGTCCCCAGGACAGGGTCCACGAGCAGTACTTC	CASSPQDRVHEQYF
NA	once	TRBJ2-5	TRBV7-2	TGTGCCAGCAGCTTAGTCGGGGAGACCCAGTACTTC	CASSLVGETQYF
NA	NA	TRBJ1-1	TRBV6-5	TGTGCCATCCTATGGCAGGGGAACACTGAAGCTTTCTTT	CAILWQGNTEAFF
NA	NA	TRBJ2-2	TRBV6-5	TGTGCCAGCACCGAGCGGGTTACCGGGGAGCTGTTTTTT	CASTERVTGELFF
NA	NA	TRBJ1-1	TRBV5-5	TGTGCCAGCAGCGGAAGGGAGGACACTGAAGCTTTCTTT	CASSGREDTEAFF
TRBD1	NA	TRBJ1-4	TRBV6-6	TGTGCCAGCGGACACCAGGGGGCGGATGAAAAACTGTTTTTT	CASGHQGADEKLFF
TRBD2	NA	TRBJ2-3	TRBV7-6	TGTGCCAGCAGCCCCGGGACTAGCGGGAGAAATGGCGGTACGCAGTATTTT	CASSPGTSGRNGGTQYF
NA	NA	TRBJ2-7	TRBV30	TGTGCCTGGATTAGGGACGGGCCCTACGAGCAGTACTTC	CAWIRDGPYEQYF
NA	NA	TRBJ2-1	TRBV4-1	TGCGCCAGCAGCCATATTCGGGATGAGCAGTTCTTC	CASSHIRDEQFF
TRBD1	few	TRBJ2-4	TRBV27	TGTGCCAGCAGCCACCGACAGGGTTCCACCAAAAACATTCAGTACTTC	CASSHRQGSTKNIQYF
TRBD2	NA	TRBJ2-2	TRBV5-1	TGCGCCCGATGGGCGGGGGGCCGTACCGGGGAGCTGTTTTTT	CARWAGGRTGELFF
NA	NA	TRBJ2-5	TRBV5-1	TGCGCCAGCAGCTTCGACAGTAGGGAGACCCAGTACTTC	CASSFDSRETQYF
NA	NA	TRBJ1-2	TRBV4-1	TGCGCCAGCAGCCCAGGGGACGGCCCTAACTATGGCTACACCTTC	CASSPGDGPNYGYTF
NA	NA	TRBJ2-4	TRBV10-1	TGCGCCAGCAGTGTTCAGGGTACACTAGCCAAAAACATTCAGTACTTC	CASSVQGTLAKNIQYF